This T cell receptor (beta chain) came from a study of cytomegalovirus exposure and HLA in healthy donors. 13 Jbeta primers and 60 Vbeta primers were used for the PCR. Clones were read by immunoSEQ multiplex PCR, and TCRdb kept only the in-frame ones, dropping some. This table holds about 150,000 clones, roughly three quarters found once. Input material: PBMCs. The TCR was taken from a male donor in good health and CMV-seronegative.

The CDR3 DNA reads TGTGCCAGCAGCTTGGCCCGGGTCGGGGAGTTCTTC. This gives the protein CASSLARVGEFF. The chain employs TRBV5-6 and TRBJ2-1; possibly TRBD2 for D (5 bases). Trimming took 0 bases from V and 14 from J, leaving 12 bases between them. The CDR3 is 12 residues long. CDR1 and CDR2 from the germline V gene are SGHDT and YYEEEE.